The TCR beta chain under discussion was sequenced for a study of T cells after yellow fever vaccination. The V gene's germline CDR1 is SGHRS and CDR2 YFSETQ. V was clipped by 5 bases and J by 0 bases; unmatched bases: 5. CDR3 length: 15 residues. This clonotype was observed a few times. The antigen is undetermined. MiXCR, run by TCRdb on the 5' RACE reads, gives a single entry per CDR3 protein. The sample lists approximately 510,000 distinct CDR3 sequences; around a fifth were seen once. Study-wide findings and caveats: Post-booster repertoires contained most primary-vaccination clones again (approximately 95% CD4, 85% to 90% CD8).

V and J are TRBV5-1 and TRBJ2-7; 10 bases match TRBD1. This sample comprised PBMCs, obtained less than 25 days after the first yellow fever vaccination. The TCR was taken from a man in his late teens or twenties who received the YFV17D yellow fever vaccine. The CDR3 sequence is CASRNGQGGSYEQYF. CDR3 nucleotides: TGCGCCAGCAGGAACGGACAGGGGGGCTCCTACGAGCAGTACTTC. Looking up the rest from reference TRBV5-1 and TRBJ2-7 gives the full variable domain: KAGVTQTPRYLIKTRGQQVTLSCSPISGHRSVSWYQQTPGQGLQFLFEYFSETQRNKGNFPGRFSGRQFSNSRSEMNVSTLELGDSALYLCASRNGQGGSYEQYFGPGTRLTVT.